This T cell receptor (beta chain) was documented in a study of blood T cells in healthy people across ages. Background on the study: About one barcoded beta molecule per two T cells was the capture yield of template switching. Findings and limits, study-wide: Diversity estimates from one million T cells were considered underestimates. Possibly confounding the expanded clonotype changes was the fact that donor CMV status was unknown.

Investigators took about 9.4 milliliters of peripheral blood from every donor. In the case of this clonotype: Its antigen is currently unknown.

The CDR3 runs to 13 residues. The V segment lost 3 bases and the J segment 6 bases; nucleotides outside the gene matches: 3. Germline V gene data show CDR1 as DFQATT and CDR2 as SNEGSKA (reference sequence). Alongside a J-beta primer mix, a sample-barcoded 5' primer served in a second PCR lasting roughly 7 to 11 cycles. TCRdb redid the calling of the 5' RACE reads with MiXCR, one entry per CDR3 protein. The sample consists of approximately 350,000 distinct CDR3 sequences, roughly half of them appearing once. The rearrangement uses TRBV20-1 and TRBJ2-2; TRBD2 agrees at 8 bases. Sequenced material: blood. This TCR derives from a man between 60 and 70 years old in good health. CDR3 sequence reads: CSASGRAPGELFF. In DNA, the CDR3 is TGCAGTGCTAGCGGGAGGGCCCCCGGGGAGCTGTTTTTT.